These T cell receptor beta chains were read from a single sample in a study of T cell responses to AZD1222 COVID-19 vaccine. Method: immunoSEQ multiplex PCR; TCRdb's copy keeps in-frame clones and lacks some. This table holds more than 60,000 clones, about nine tenths found once. This specimen consisted of peripheral blood, obtained on day 0 of AZD1222 vaccination. Receptors originate from an adult in good health. CDR3s include the opening cysteine and the closing phenylalanine or tryptophan. The order of the fields is clone size, D gene, V gene, J gene, CDR3 protein, CDR3 DNA. The D gene is left open where the match is weak. Rows may omit the clone size; those that give it use once, few, many or a size class.

abundance: NA
d_gene: NA
v_gene: TRBV29-1
j_gene: TRBJ1-5
CDR3aa: CSVMTGGSQPQHF
CDR3nt: TGCAGCGTCATGACCGGGGGCAGTCAGCCCCAGCATTTT

abundance: NA
d_gene: NA
v_gene: TRBV6-2/TRBV6-3
j_gene: TRBJ2-1
CDR3aa: CASSYQWRGSYNEQFF
CDR3nt: TGTGCCAGCAGTTACCAATGGAGAGGATCGTACAATGAGCAGTTCTTC

abundance: NA
d_gene: TRBD1
v_gene: TRBV15
j_gene: TRBJ2-5
CDR3aa: CATSRDGQGVGVKTQYF
CDR3nt: TGTGCCACCAGCAGAGATGGGCAGGGGGTGGGCGTGAAGACCCAGTACTTC

abundance: NA
d_gene: NA
v_gene: TRBV7-6
j_gene: TRBJ1-1
CDR3aa: CASSPTHTLMNTEAFF
CDR3nt: TGTGCCAGCAGCCCAACCCATACGTTAATGAACACTGAAGCTTTCTTT

abundance: NA
d_gene: TRBD1
v_gene: TRBV18
j_gene: TRBJ2-7
CDR3aa: CASSPNRDRGSEQYF
CDR3nt: TGTGCCAGCTCACCCAACCGGGACAGGGGCTCCGAGCAGTACTTC

abundance: NA
d_gene: TRBD2
v_gene: TRBV28
j_gene: TRBJ2-1
CDR3aa: CASTPRQREGLNEQFF
CDR3nt: TGTGCCAGCACCCCCCGACAGCGGGAGGGCCTGAATGAGCAGTTCTTC

abundance: NA
d_gene: NA
v_gene: TRBV5-6
j_gene: TRBJ1-3
CDR3aa: CASGPGVSGNTIYF
CDR3nt: TGTGCCAGCGGACCGGGCGTCTCTGGAAACACCATATATTTT

abundance: NA
d_gene: NA
v_gene: TRBV13
j_gene: TRBJ1-5
CDR3aa: CASTLGGGQPQHF
CDR3nt: TGTGCCAGCACCCTAGGGGGGGGTCAGCCCCAGCATTTT

abundance: NA
d_gene: TRBD1
v_gene: TRBV6-6
j_gene: TRBJ1-6
CDR3aa: CASSLTGTGANSPLHF
CDR3nt: TGTGCCAGCAGTCTAACCGGGACAGGGGCCAATTCACCCCTCCACTTT

abundance: few
d_gene: TRBD1
v_gene: TRBV11-2
j_gene: TRBJ1-4
CDR3aa: CASSLDLTGANEKLFF
CDR3nt: TGTGCCAGCAGCTTAGATCTAACAGGGGCTAATGAAAAACTGTTTTTT

abundance: NA
d_gene: NA
v_gene: TRBV28
j_gene: TRBJ1-5
CDR3aa: CASSQAGGESNQPQHF
CDR3nt: TGTGCCAGCAGTCAAGCCGGGGGGGAAAGCAATCAGCCCCAGCATTTT

abundance: NA
d_gene: TRBD2
v_gene: TRBV7-2
j_gene: TRBJ2-7
CDR3aa: CASSLTSGNHYEQYF
CDR3nt: TGTGCCAGCAGCTTAACTAGCGGGAACCACTACGAGCAGTACTTC

abundance: few
d_gene: NA
v_gene: TRBV7-9
j_gene: TRBJ1-1
CDR3aa: CASSPWDGGLLFEAFF
CDR3nt: TGTGCCAGCAGCCCCTGGGACGGAGGATTACTTTTTGAAGCTTTCTTT

abundance: NA
d_gene: NA
v_gene: TRBV10-2
j_gene: TRBJ2-2
CDR3aa: CASSESGLPKGTGELFF
CDR3nt: TGCGCCAGCAGTGAGTCGGGGCTGCCAAAAGGTACCGGGGAGCTGTTTTTT

abundance: NA
d_gene: TRBD1
v_gene: TRBV9
j_gene: TRBJ1-2
CDR3aa: CASSVVGTAYGYTF
CDR3nt: TGTGCCAGCAGCGTAGTCGGGACAGCCTATGGCTACACCTTC

abundance: NA
d_gene: NA
v_gene: TRBV6-2/TRBV6-3
j_gene: TRBJ2-6
CDR3aa: CASSYRFSGANVLTF
CDR3nt: TGTGCCAGCAGTTACAGGTTCTCTGGGGCCAACGTCCTGACTTTC

abundance: NA
d_gene: TRBD1
v_gene: TRBV6-5
j_gene: TRBJ1-5
CDR3aa: CASSYTTGSDQPQHF
CDR3nt: TGTGCCAGCAGTTACACGACAGGGTCGGATCAGCCCCAGCATTTT

abundance: NA
d_gene: NA
v_gene: TRBV3-1/TRBV3-2
j_gene: TRBJ2-7
CDR3aa: CASSQVVPYEQYF
CDR3nt: TGTGCCAGCAGCCAAGTTGTACCCTACGAGCAGTACTTC

abundance: NA
d_gene: TRBD2
v_gene: TRBV6-1
j_gene: TRBJ2-2
CDR3aa: CASSANLAGEGGELFF
CDR3nt: TGTGCCAGCAGTGCGAACCTAGCGGGAGAGGGCGGGGAGCTGTTTTTT

abundance: once
d_gene: NA
v_gene: TRBV9
j_gene: TRBJ1-1
CDR3aa: CASSQEGFGLNTEAFF
CDR3nt: TGTGCCAGCAGCCAAGAGGGGTTCGGACTGAACACTGAAGCTTTCTTT

abundance: NA
d_gene: NA
v_gene: TRBV29-1
j_gene: TRBJ2-5
CDR3aa: CSVGGQQETQYF
CDR3nt: TGCAGCGTTGGTGGACAGCAAGAGACCCAGTACTTC

abundance: NA
d_gene: TRBD2
v_gene: TRBV6-5
j_gene: TRBJ2-1
CDR3aa: CASSSQRDSYNEQFF
CDR3nt: TGTGCCAGCAGTTCTCAGCGGGATTCCTACAATGAGCAGTTCTTC

abundance: NA
d_gene: NA
v_gene: TRBV15
j_gene: TRBJ2-7
CDR3aa: CATSRDRTRVGYEQYF
CDR3nt: TGTGCCACCAGCAGAGATAGGACGAGGGTCGGGTACGAGCAGTACTTC

abundance: NA
d_gene: NA
v_gene: TRBV3-1/TRBV3-2
j_gene: TRBJ1-6
CDR3aa: CASSLFKSPLHF
CDR3nt: TGTGCCAGCAGCCTTTTTAAATCACCCCTCCACTTT

abundance: NA
d_gene: NA
v_gene: TRBV28
j_gene: TRBJ2-3
CDR3aa: CASSSGQPTDTQYF
CDR3nt: TGTGCCAGCAGTTCAGGGCAGCCCACAGATACGCAGTATTTT

abundance: NA
d_gene: NA
v_gene: TRBV6-5
j_gene: TRBJ2-1
CDR3aa: CAVAYNEQFF
CDR3nt: TGTGCCGTCGCCTACAATGAGCAGTTCTTC

abundance: NA
d_gene: TRBD1
v_gene: TRBV10-3
j_gene: TRBJ1-6
CDR3aa: CAISERGQTSNINSPLHF
CDR3nt: TGTGCCATCAGTGAGAGGGGACAGACCTCCAATATCAATTCACCCCTCCACTTT

abundance: NA
d_gene: NA
v_gene: TRBV9
j_gene: TRBJ2-3
CDR3aa: CASSVVGSTDTQYF
CDR3nt: TGTGCCAGCAGCGTAGTAGGGAGCACAGATACGCAGTATTTT

abundance: few
d_gene: NA
v_gene: TRBV28
j_gene: TRBJ1-2
CDR3aa: CASNSQDSDGYTF
CDR3nt: TGTGCCAGCAATTCACAGGACAGCGATGGCTACACCTTC

abundance: NA
d_gene: TRBD1
v_gene: TRBV5-1
j_gene: TRBJ1-1
CDR3aa: CASSGQGGFTEAFF
CDR3nt: TGCGCCAGCAGTGGGCAGGGGGGTTTTACTGAAGCTTTCTTT

abundance: NA
d_gene: TRBD1
v_gene: TRBV4-1
j_gene: TRBJ1-4
CDR3aa: CASSQETGVMDKLFF
CDR3nt: TGCGCCAGCAGCCAAGAGACAGGGGTGATGGATAAACTGTTTTTT

abundance: NA
d_gene: NA
v_gene: TRBV19
j_gene: TRBJ1-1
CDR3aa: CASSWTNTEAFF
CDR3nt: TGTGCCAGTAGTTGGACGAACACTGAAGCTTTCTTT

abundance: NA
d_gene: NA
v_gene: TRBV5-4
j_gene: TRBJ2-1
CDR3aa: CASSSPSQGNEQFF
CDR3nt: TGTGCCAGCAGCTCACCTTCACAGGGCAATGAGCAGTTCTTC